This T cell receptor beta chain was documented in a study of T cells in Graves' hyperthyroidism and ophthalmopathy. Study outcomes and limitations: Peripheral blood also featured most of the thyroid clonotypes expanded above 0.001. The model identified upcoming ophthalmopathy a median approximately six months ahead of onset. Stable hyperthyroidism and ophthalmopathy were separated using 13 V-J signatures.

Ophthalmopathy patients had moderate-to-severe active disease, CAS ≥3, NOSPECS ≥4, and disease duration under 3 months. In the case of this clonotype: The target antigen is unknown.

V was pared by 3 bases and J by 5 bases, with 4 bases between. The germline CDR1 and CDR2 sequences are SNHLY and FYNNEI. This CDR3 has 11 residues. RNA transcripts gave rise to amplified TCR beta CDR3 regions. Carried out on the TCR CDR3, a first-round RT-PCR used the HTBI primer set. TCRdb re-analysed the multiplex PCR reads in MiXCR, keeping a single row per CDR3 protein. Among 400,000 or so distinct CDR3 sequences listed, 14% were seen once. The sample was blood. The clonotype was recovered from a woman aged 25 to 39 with Graves' ophthalmopathy. This chain uses TRBV2 with TRBJ1-2; D unresolved. The CDR3 spells CASSERYGYTF. CDR3 coding DNA: TGTGCCAGCAGTGAGAGATATGGCTACACCTTC. The whole variable domain, remainder taken from reference TRBV2 and TRBJ1-2, is EPEVTQTPSHQVTQMGQEVILRCVPISNHLYFYWYRQILGQKVEFLVSFYNNEISEKSEIFDDQFSVERPDGSNFTLKIRSTKLEDSAMYFCASSERYGYTFGSGTRLTVV.